One and the same sample provided the 28 T cell receptor beta chains below, sequenced in a study of cytomegalovirus exposure and HLA in healthy donors. Both 60 Vbeta primers and 13 Jbeta primers went into the PCR. TCRdb's copy holds only in-frame clones and misses some; the assay was immunoSEQ multiplex PCR. In total, the table holds about 130,000 clones. Input material: PBMCs. The receptors were gathered from a middle-aged woman in good health and CMV-seropositive.

The chain combines TRBV28 with TRBJ2-4; D uncertain. CDR1 and CDR2 (germline): MDHEN, SYDVKM. Trimming shortened V by 3 bases and J by 6 bases, and 6 bases separated the two germline ends. This CDR3 spans 12 amino acids. The DNA for the CDR3 is TGTGCCAGCAGTTTGATCGGAAACATTCAGTACTTC. Translation gives CASSLIGNIQYF.

The V and J genes are TRBV27 and TRBJ2-3; 9 nucleotides agree with TRBD1. The germline gives CDR1 MNHEY, CDR2 SMNVEV (reference sequence). This CDR3 has 15 amino acids. The J segment lost 2 bases and the V segment lost 7 bases, leaving 7 bases of the junction unmatched. The DNA for the CDR3 is TGTGCCAGCACCCTGACAGGGGGATACACAGATACGCAGTATTTT. Encoded protein: CASTLTGGYTDTQYF.

The gene calls are TRBV5-1 and TRBJ1-1, with 7 bases matching TRBD1. In germline, CDR1 is SGHRS, CDR2 YFSETQ. The ends lost 0 bases at V and 4 bases at J; junction bases unmatched: 3. The CDR3 sequence is 14 residues long. CDR3 in amino acids: CASSLDGTATEAFF. The CDR3 region has the DNA TGCGCCAGCAGCTTGGATGGGACAGCCACTGAAGCTTTCTTT.

The chain links TRBV5-1 to TRBJ2-2, with D possibly TRBD1 on 6 matching bases. V was shortened by 1 base and J by 1 base, with 11 bases between the two germline ends. The CDR3 is 16 amino acids. Germline V gene lookup returns CDR1 SGHRS and CDR2 YFSETQ. The DNA of the CDR3 is TGCGCCAGCAGCTTGAGGCAGGGACAGAACACCGGGGAGCTGTTTTTT. Translated, it gives CASSLRQGQNTGELFF.

The chain recombines TRBV5-1 with TRBJ2-4, with D possibly TRBD1 on 5 matching bases. The CDR3 length is 17 residues. With 9 bases removed from V and 2 bases from J, the gap between germline ends came to 24 bases. Germline CDR1 SGHRS, CDR2 YFSETQ. The CDR3 nucleotides read TGCGCCATCCGGACACGCCCAAAGTGGTCTACCAAAAACATTCAGTACTTC. This sequence encodes CAIRTRPKWSTKNIQYF.

The chain employs TRBV15 and TRBJ2-7; possible D gene TRBD2, 6 bases. Germline loops: CDR1 LNHNV, CDR2 YYDKDF (reference sequence). The CDR3 runs 16 residues. V was trimmed by 3 bases and J by 0 bases, leaving 15 bases between them. The CDR3 DNA sequence: TGTGCCACCAGCAGCCGGAGGGACTCAAGCTCCTACGAGCAGTACTTC. Translated, it gives CATSSRRDSSSYEQYF.

CDR3 region: CASSRDSYGYTF. The CDR3 DNA sequence: TGTGCCAGCAGCAGGGACAGCTATGGCTACACCTTC. The V and J genes are TRBV11-2 and TRBJ1-2; 7 nucleotides match TRBD1. Unmatched junction bases numbered 1, after V lost 5 bases and J lost 4 bases. The CDR3 loop spans 12 amino acids. The germline gives CDR1 SGHAT, CDR2 FQNNGV.

The V call is TRBV11-2, the J call TRBJ1-1; the match to TRBD1 covers 8 bases. V lost 6 bases and J lost 4; bases outside the gene matches: 7. Germline CDR1 reads SGHAT; CDR2 reads FQNNGV. The CDR3 runs to 14 residues. The CDR3 region is CASRPDREITEAFF. The CDR3 coding sequence is TGTGCCAGCAGACCGGACAGGGAGATCACTGAAGCTTTCTTT.

The V gene is TRBV7-2, the J gene TRBJ2-1; the match to TRBD2 covers 13 bases. The germline V gene has CDR1 SGHTA and CDR2 FQGNSA. The CDR3 is 18 residues long. With V trimmed by 4 bases and J by 9 bases, 15 bases remained unmatched. As DNA, the CDR3 is TGTGCCAGCAGCTCCAGGGGAGGGAGGACTAGCGGGAGTGGTGAGCAGTTCTTC. This codes for CASSSRGGRTSGSGEQFF.

The V and J genes are TRBV10-3 and TRBJ1-4, with D unresolved. The CDR3 has 12 residues. Germline assignment: CDR1 ENHRY and CDR2 SYGVKD. V was trimmed by 0 bases and J by 12 bases, leaving 8 bases between them. CDR3 sequence reads: CAISESRQQLFF. For the CDR3, the DNA is TGTGCCATCAGTGAGTCGCGACAACAACTGTTTTTT.

The chain couples TRBV5-1 to TRBJ2-3; D perhaps matches TRBD1 (6 bases). This CDR3 has 15 amino acids. CDR1 SGHRS and CDR2 YFSETQ come from the germline V gene. V lost 4 bases to trimming and J lost 2 bases, with 14 bases between them. As DNA, the CDR3 is TGCGCCAGCAGCCTGACAGGAATAGCCACAGATACGCAGTATTTT. It is translated as CASSLTGIATDTQYF.

The V and J genes are TRBV29-1 and TRBJ2-7; D possibly corresponds to TRBD2 (5 bases). The CDR3 is made up of 13 amino acids. With 3 bases removed from V and 5 bases from J, the gap between germline ends came to 14 bases. CDR1 is SQVTM and CDR2 is ANQGSEA in the germline V gene. The CDR3 DNA follows: TGCAGCGTTGACGAGGGAATCAGAGACGAGCAGTACTTC. It codes for CSVDEGIRDEQYF.

The rearrangement links TRBV7-3 to TRBJ2-1; maybe TRBD2 (6 bases). The length of the CDR3 is 15 residues. Germline V gives CDR1 SGHTA, CDR2 FQGTGA. Deletions cut 2 bases from V and 1 base from J, with 9 bases between. The CDR3 loop reads CASSLAGTSYNEQFF. DNA of the CDR3: TGTGCCAGCAGCTTAGCGGGGACTTCCTACAATGAGCAGTTCTTC.

The J gene is TRBJ2-7, the V gene TRBV5-1; maybe TRBD1 (6 bases). Germline values: CDR1 SGHRS, CDR2 YFSETQ. V was shortened by 5 bases and J by 4 bases, with 7 bases between the two germline ends. The CDR3 has 11 amino acids. The DNA of the CDR3 is TGCGCCAGCAGAACAGGGTACGAGCAGTACTTC. As protein: CASRTGYEQYF.

The CDR3 spells CASSEQEVTEAFF. CDR3 sequence (DNA): TGTGCCAGCAGTGAGCAGGAGGTCACTGAAGCTTTCTTT. J is TRBJ1-1 and V is TRBV6-1; D remains unclear. Germline CDR1 reads MNHNS; CDR2 reads SASEGT. With 3 bases removed from V and 4 bases from J, the gap between germline ends came to 9 bases. The CDR3 contains 13 residues.

The V and J genes are TRBV6-1 and TRBJ1-1; D is ambiguous. The CDR3 covers 10 residues. Between the trimmed V and J ends, which lost 4 bases and 9 bases, there was a span of 6 bases. Germline V gene data show CDR1 as MNHNS and CDR2 as SASEGT. CDR3 region: CASSGWQAFF. CDR3 DNA sequence: TGTGCCAGCAGTGGGTGGCAAGCTTTCTTT.

The chain combines TRBV7-9 with TRBJ2-7; D may be TRBD1 (6 bases). Germline values: CDR1 SEHNR, CDR2 FQNEAQ (reference sequence). V was pared by 10 bases and J by 0 bases, with 16 bases between. This CDR3 comprises 14 residues. The CDR3 is CAIDRQTFSYEQYF. CDR3 nucleotides: TGTGCCATCGACAGGCAAACATTCTCCTACGAGCAGTACTTC.

The gene calls are TRBV7-9 and TRBJ1-2, with D perhaps TRBD1 (6 bases). V lost 1 base, J lost 8 bases, and 17 bases lay in between. The CDR3 is 15 residues long. CDR1 and CDR2 from the germline V gene are SEHNR and FQNEAQ (reference sequence). For the CDR3, the DNA is TGTGCCAGCAGCTTAGATAGGACAGAAAGTCGGGGCTACACCTTC. This sequence encodes CASSLDRTESRGYTF.

V gene TRBV6-1 combines with J gene TRBJ2-2, with 7 bases lining up with TRBD2. Germline lookup yields CDR1 MNHNS and CDR2 SASEGT. The CDR3 runs to 15 residues. V lost 4 bases, J lost 4 bases, and 6 bases stayed unmatched. DNA for the CDR3: TGTGCCAGCAGTGCCCCCTGGGGGGGCACCGGGGAGCTGTTTTTT. It codes for CASSAPWGGTGELFF.

The chain has TRBV5-1 and TRBJ2-1, with a possible D match to TRBD2 (7 bases). The CDR3 consists of 15 residues. Germline CDR1 reads SGHRS; CDR2 reads YFSETQ. V was shortened by 4 bases and J by 5 bases, with 16 bases between the two germline ends. The CDR3 loop is CASSLGLGGDNEQFF. As DNA, the CDR3 is TGCGCCAGCAGCCTCGGACTAGGGGGGGACAATGAGCAGTTCTTC.

The chain joins TRBV20-1 to TRBJ2-7; D is uncertain. The length of the CDR3 is 11 residues. V lost 4 bases and J 0 bases, leaving 4 bases between the germline ends. Germline V CDR1 and CDR2: DFQATT, SNEGSKA (reference sequence). The CDR3 DNA is TGCAGTGCTATCCTCTCCTACGAGCAGTACTTC. It codes for CSAILSYEQYF.

V gene TRBV7-9 combines with J gene TRBJ1-4; D perhaps matches TRBD1 (6 bases). The ends were cut back, 6 bases at V and 7 bases at J, with 18 bases in the middle. The CDR3 contains 15 residues. Germline CDR1 reads SEHNR; CDR2 reads FQNEAQ (reference sequence). In nucleotides, the CDR3 is TGTGCCAGCAGACCAGGGGCGGGAGGGAGTGAAAAACTGTTTTTT. This translates into CASRPGAGGSEKLFF.

The chain's CDR3 is CASSIEAGGPFEQYF. CDR3 nucleotides: TGTGCCAGTAGTATCGAAGCGGGAGGGCCGTTCGAGCAGTACTTC. The V and J genes are TRBV19 and TRBJ2-5, with 10 bases that match TRBD2. The DNA end is more similar to TRBJ2-7, so the J call may be wrong. CDR3 size: 15 residues. Germline V CDR1 and CDR2: LNHDA, SQIVND (reference sequence).

This sequence joins TRBV15 and TRBJ2-3; D unresolved. Germline V lookup: CDR1 LNHNV, CDR2 YYDKDF (reference sequence). The CDR3 extends over 12 amino acids. V shed 0 bases and J shed 6 bases, with 4 bases lying between them. For the CDR3, the DNA is TGTGCCACCAGCAGAGATCGGGATACGCAGTATTTT. Amino acids: CATSRDRDTQYF.

The chain is built from TRBV30 and TRBJ2-2, with TRBD1 matching over 7 bases. The V gene's germline CDR1 is GTSNPN and CDR2 SVGIG (reference sequence). CDR3 length equals 15 residues. Germline trimming cut 0 bases from V and 2 bases from J; bases unmatched to any gene: 3. The CDR3 DNA sequence: TGTGCCTGGAGTGTAGGGGGCGGAAACACCGGGGAGCTGTTTTTT. Residues: CAWSVGGGNTGELFF.

In regard to this clone: The germline gene is not matched at one end of the junction; a read error may be the cause. CDR3 in DNA: TGCGCCAGCAGCTTGGAGAGCGGGAGCTTCTACGAGCGGTACTTC. Encoded protein: CASSLESGSFYERYF. This chain links TRBV5-1 with TRBJ2-7; 8 nucleotides line up with TRBD2. CDR3 length: 15 residues. From germline, CDR1 is SGHRS and CDR2 YFSETQ.

This chain uses TRBV30 with TRBJ2-1, with 7 bases lining up with TRBD2. This CDR3 comprises 14 residues. Losses at the gene ends were 5 bases for V and 4 bases for J; bases not matched to a gene: 8. CDR1 is GTSNPN and CDR2 is SVGIG in the germline V gene (reference sequence). CDR3 amino acids: CAWGTWGGYNEQFF. The CDR3 bases are TGTGCCTGGGGGACTTGGGGGGGATACAATGAGCAGTTCTTC.

This chain links TRBV29-1 with TRBJ2-5; the D gene is possibly TRBD1 (6 bases). CDR3 size: 12 residues. Between the trimmed V and J ends, which lost 2 bases and 11 bases, there was a span of 15 bases. The germline V gene encodes CDR1 SQVTM and CDR2 ANQGSEA. CDR3 in amino acids: CSVELTGLVQYF. The CDR3 DNA reads as TGCAGCGTTGAATTGACAGGACTGGTGCAGTACTTC.